This T cell receptor beta chain was documented in a study of T cell responses to AZD1222 COVID-19 vaccine. CDR3 length: 11 amino acids. Germline CDR1 reads SQVTM; CDR2 reads ANQGSEA. Trimming pared 3 bases from V and 3 bases from J, leaving 4 bases between. Only in-frame clones appear in the TCRdb table, and some are missing; sequencing was by immunoSEQ multiplex PCR. The sample contains 150,000 or so clones, about 91% of which appear only once. The V gene is TRBV29-1, the J gene TRBJ2-3; D is unresolved. This clonotype originated in an adult in good health. The material was peripheral blood, obtained on day 0 of AZD1222 vaccination. This CDR3 reads CSVDLTDTQYF. Here the CDR3 DNA reads TGCAGCGTTGATCTGACAGATACGCAGTATTTT.